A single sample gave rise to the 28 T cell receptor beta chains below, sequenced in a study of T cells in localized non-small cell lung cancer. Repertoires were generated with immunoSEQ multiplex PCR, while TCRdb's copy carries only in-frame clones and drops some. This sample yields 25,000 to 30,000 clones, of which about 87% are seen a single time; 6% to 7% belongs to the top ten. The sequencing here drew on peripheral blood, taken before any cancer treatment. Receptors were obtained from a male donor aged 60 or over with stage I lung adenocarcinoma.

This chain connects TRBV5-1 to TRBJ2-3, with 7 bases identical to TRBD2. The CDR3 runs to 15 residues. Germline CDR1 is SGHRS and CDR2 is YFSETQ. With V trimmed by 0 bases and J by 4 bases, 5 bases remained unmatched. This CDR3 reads CASSLGASGSDTQYF. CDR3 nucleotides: TGCGCCAGCAGCTTGGGGGCTAGCGGATCAGATACGCAGTATTTT. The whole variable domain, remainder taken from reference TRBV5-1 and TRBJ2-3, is KAGVTQTPRYLIKTRGQQVTLSCSPISGHRSVSWYQQTPGQGLQFLFEYFSETQRNKGNFPGRFSGRQFSNSRSEMNVSTLELGDSALYLCASSLGASGSDTQYFGPGTRLTVL.

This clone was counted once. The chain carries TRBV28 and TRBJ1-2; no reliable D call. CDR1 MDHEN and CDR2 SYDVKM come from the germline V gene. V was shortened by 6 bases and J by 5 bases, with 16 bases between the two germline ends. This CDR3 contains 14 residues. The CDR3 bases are TGTGCCAGCAGCCTCCGGAGGGTAGGGTATGGCTACACCTTC. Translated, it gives CASSLRRVGYGYTF.

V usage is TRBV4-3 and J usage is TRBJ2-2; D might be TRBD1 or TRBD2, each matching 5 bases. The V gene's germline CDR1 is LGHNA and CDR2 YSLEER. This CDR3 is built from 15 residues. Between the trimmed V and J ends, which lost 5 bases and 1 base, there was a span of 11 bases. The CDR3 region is CASSVGVLNTGELFF. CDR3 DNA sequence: TGCGCCAGCAGCGTGGGGGTATTGAACACCGGGGAGCTGTTTTTT.

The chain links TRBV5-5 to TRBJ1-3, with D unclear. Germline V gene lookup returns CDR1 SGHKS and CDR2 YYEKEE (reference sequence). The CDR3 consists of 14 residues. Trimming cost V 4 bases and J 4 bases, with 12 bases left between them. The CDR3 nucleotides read TGTGCCAGCAGCCGGGTGGGATCCGGAAACACCATATATTTT. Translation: CASSRVGSGNTIYF. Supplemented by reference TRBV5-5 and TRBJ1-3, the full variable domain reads DAGVTQSPTHLIKTRGQQVTLRCSPISGHKSVSWYQQVLGQGPQFIFQYYEKEERGRGNFPDRFSARQFPNYSSELNVNALLLGDSALYLCASSRVGSGNTIYFGEGSWLTVV.

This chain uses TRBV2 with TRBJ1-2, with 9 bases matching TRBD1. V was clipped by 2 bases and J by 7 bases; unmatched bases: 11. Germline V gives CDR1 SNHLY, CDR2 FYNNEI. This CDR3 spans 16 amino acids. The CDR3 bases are TGTGCCAGCAGTGAAAGGTTGACAGGGGGAGAAGGTGGCTACACCTTC. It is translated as CASSERLTGGEGGYTF.

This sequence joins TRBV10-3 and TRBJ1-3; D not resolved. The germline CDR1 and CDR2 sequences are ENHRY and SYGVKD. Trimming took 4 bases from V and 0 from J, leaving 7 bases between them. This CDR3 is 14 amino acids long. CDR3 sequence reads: CAISVADSGNTIYF. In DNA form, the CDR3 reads TGTGCCATCAGTGTGGCCGACTCTGGAAACACCATATATTTT.

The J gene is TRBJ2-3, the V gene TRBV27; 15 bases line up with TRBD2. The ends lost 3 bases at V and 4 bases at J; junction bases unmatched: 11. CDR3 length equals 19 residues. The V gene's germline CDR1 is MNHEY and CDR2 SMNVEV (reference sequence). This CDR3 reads CASSFAGTSGGFLPDTQYF. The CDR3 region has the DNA TGTGCCAGCAGTTTTGCGGGGACTAGCGGGGGGTTTCTCCCAGATACGCAGTATTTT.

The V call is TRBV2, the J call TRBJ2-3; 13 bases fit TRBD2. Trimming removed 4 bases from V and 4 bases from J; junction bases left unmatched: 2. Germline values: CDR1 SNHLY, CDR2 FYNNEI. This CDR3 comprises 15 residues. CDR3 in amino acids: CASSGTSGGADTQYF. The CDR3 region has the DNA TGTGCCAGCAGTGGGACTAGCGGGGGCGCAGATACGCAGTATTTT.

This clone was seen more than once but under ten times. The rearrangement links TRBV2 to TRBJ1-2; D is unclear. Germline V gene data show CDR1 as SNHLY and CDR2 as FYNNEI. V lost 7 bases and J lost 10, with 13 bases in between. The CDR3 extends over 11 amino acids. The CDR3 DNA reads TGTGCCAGCAATTCGATTAGTCTCTACACCTTC. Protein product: CASNSISLYTF.

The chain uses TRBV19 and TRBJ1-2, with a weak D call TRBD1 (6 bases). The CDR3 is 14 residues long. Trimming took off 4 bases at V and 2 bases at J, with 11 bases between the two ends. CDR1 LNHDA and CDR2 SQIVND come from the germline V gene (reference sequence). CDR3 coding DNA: TGTGCCAGTAGTAAACAACAGGGAAACTATGGCTACACCTTC. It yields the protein CASSKQQGNYGYTF. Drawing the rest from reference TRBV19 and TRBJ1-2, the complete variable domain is DGGITQSPKYLFRKEGQNVTLSCEQNLNHDAMYWYRQDPGQGLRLIYYSQIVNDFQKGDIAEGYSVSREKKESFPLTVTSAQKNPTAFYLCASSKQQGNYGYTFGSGTRLTVV.

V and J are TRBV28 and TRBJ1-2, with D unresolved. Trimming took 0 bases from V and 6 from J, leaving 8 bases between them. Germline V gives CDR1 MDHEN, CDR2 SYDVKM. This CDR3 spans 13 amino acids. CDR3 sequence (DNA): TGTGCCAGCAGTTTATGGGGTCGGGATGGCTACACCTTC. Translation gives CASSLWGRDGYTF.

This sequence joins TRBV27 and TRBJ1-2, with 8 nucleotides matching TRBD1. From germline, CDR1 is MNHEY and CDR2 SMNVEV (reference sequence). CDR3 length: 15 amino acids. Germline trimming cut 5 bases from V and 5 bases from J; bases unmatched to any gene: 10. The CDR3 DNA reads TGTGCCAGCAGTCCTGGACAGGGTGTTGGGTATGGCTACACCTTC. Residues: CASSPGQGVGYGYTF.

CDR3 nucleotide sequence: TGTGCCAGCAGCGAGGGACAGTTGGAGACCCAGTACTTC. It is translated as CASSEGQLETQYF. The chain carries TRBV7-2 and TRBJ2-5; 7 bases fit TRBD1. The CDR3 consists of 13 residues. V trimming: 5 bases; J trimming: 5 bases; junction bases outside the gene matches: 5. From germline, CDR1 is SGHTA and CDR2 FQGNSA. Filled out from reference TRBV7-2 and TRBJ2-5, the complete variable domain reads GAGVSQSPSNKVTEKGKDVELRCDPISGHTALYWYRQSLGQGLEFLIYFQGNSAPDKSGLPSDRFSAERTGGSVSTLTIQRTQQEDSAVYLCASSEGQLETQYFGPGTRLLVL.

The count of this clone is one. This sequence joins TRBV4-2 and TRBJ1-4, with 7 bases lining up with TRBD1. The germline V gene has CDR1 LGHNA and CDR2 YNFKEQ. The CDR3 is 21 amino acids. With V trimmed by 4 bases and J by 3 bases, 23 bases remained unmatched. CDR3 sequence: CASSRNQMGNRGSGPNEKLFF. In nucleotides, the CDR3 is TGTGCCAGCAGCCGGAACCAAATGGGAAACAGGGGATCAGGCCCTAATGAAAAACTGTTTTTT.

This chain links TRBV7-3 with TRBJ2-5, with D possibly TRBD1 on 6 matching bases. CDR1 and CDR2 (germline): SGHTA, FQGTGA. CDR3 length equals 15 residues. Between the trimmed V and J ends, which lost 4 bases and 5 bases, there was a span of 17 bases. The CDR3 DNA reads TGTGCCAGCAGCTCCTCGACAGCGAGGGGGGAGACCCAGTACTTC. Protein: CASSSSTARGETQYF.

The CDR3 region is CASSPIAGGTYEQYF. The DNA of the CDR3 is TGTGCCAGTAGTCCAATAGCGGGGGGGACCTACGAGCAGTACTTC. This sequence joins TRBV19 and TRBJ2-7; TRBD2 agrees at 11 bases. The CDR3 runs 15 residues. CDR1 is LNHDA and CDR2 is SQIVND in the germline V gene (reference sequence). J was trimmed by 2 bases and V by 5 bases; bases with no gene match: 5. The whole variable domain, filled in from reference TRBV19 and TRBJ2-7, reads DGGITQSPKYLFRKEGQNVTLSCEQNLNHDAMYWYRQDPGQGLRLIYYSQIVNDFQKGDIAEGYSVSREKKESFPLTVTSAQKNPTAFYLCASSPIAGGTYEQYFGPGTRLTVT.

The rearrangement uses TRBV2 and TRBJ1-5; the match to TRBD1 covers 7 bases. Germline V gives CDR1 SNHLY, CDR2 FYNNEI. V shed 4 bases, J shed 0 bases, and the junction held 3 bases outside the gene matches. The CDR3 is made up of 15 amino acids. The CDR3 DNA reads TGTGCCAGCAGTGTTGGGACAGCTAGCAATCAGCCCCAGCATTTT. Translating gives CASSVGTASNQPQHF.

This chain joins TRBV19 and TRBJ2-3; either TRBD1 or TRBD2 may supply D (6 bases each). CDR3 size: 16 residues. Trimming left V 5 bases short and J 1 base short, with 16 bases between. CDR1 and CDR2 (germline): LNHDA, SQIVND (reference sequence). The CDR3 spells CASSSQEGGGTDTQYF. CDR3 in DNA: TGTGCCAGTAGTTCCCAAGAGGGGGGAGGCACAGATACGCAGTATTTT. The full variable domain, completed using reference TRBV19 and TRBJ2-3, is DGGITQSPKYLFRKEGQNVTLSCEQNLNHDAMYWYRQDPGQGLRLIYYSQIVNDFQKGDIAEGYSVSREKKESFPLTVTSAQKNPTAFYLCASSSQEGGGTDTQYFGPGTRLTVL.

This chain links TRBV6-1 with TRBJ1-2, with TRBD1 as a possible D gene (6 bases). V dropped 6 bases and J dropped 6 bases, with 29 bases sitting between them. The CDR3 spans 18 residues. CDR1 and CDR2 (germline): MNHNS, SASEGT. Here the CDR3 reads CASRERGAAKVTRDGYTF. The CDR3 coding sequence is TGTGCCAGCAGAGAACGGGGGGCAGCGAAGGTAACGCGTGATGGCTACACCTTC.

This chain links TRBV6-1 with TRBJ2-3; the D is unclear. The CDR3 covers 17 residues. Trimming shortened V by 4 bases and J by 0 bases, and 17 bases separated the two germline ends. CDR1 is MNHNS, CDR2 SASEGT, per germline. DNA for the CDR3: TGTGCCAGCAGTGTCAACCGCAGAACCTCTAGCACAGATACGCAGTATTTT. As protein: CASSVNRRTSSTDTQYF.

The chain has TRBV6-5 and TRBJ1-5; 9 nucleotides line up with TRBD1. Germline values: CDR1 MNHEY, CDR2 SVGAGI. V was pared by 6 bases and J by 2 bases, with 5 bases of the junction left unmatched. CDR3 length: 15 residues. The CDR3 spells CASSSGQGGNQPQHF. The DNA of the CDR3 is TGTGCCAGCAGCTCGGGACAGGGAGGCAATCAGCCCCAGCATTTT.

The CDR3 is CASSLRGEVQPQHF. The CDR3 DNA follows: TGTGCCAGCAGTTTACGTGGGGAGGTTCAGCCCCAGCATTTT. J is TRBJ1-5 and V is TRBV28; unclear D gene. Germline loops: CDR1 MDHEN, CDR2 SYDVKM. Trimming removed 2 bases from V and 6 bases from J, with 11 bases in between. The CDR3 is 14 residues long. The whole variable domain, remainder taken from reference TRBV28 and TRBJ1-5, is DVKVTQSSRYLVKRTGEKVFLECVQDMDHENMFWYRQDPGLGLRLIYFSYDVKMKEKGDIPEGYSVSREKKERFSLILESASTNQTSMYLCASSLRGEVQPQHFGDGTRLSIL.

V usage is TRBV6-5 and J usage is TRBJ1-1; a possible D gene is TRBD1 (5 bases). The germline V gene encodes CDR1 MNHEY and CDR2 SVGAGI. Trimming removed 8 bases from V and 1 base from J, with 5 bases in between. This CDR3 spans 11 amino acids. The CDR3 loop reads CASQGNTEAFF. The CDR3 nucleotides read TGTGCCAGCCAGGGGAACACTGAAGCTTTCTTT.

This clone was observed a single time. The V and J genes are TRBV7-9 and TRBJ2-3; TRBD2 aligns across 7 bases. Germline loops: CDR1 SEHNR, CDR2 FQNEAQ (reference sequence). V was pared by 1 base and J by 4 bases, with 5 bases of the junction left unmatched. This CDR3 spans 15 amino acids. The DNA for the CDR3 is TGTGCCAGCAGCTTAGGACTAGCAGAGGCAGATACGCAGTATTTT. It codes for CASSLGLAEADTQYF.

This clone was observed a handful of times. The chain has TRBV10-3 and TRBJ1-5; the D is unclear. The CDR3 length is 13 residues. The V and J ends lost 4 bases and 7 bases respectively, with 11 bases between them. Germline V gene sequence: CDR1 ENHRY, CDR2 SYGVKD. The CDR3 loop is CAISAGDYQPQHF. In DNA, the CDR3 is TGTGCCATCAGTGCTGGGGATTACCAGCCCCAGCATTTT.

CDR3 coding DNA: TGTGCCAGCAGCGCAGACAGGCAGGGGGGCTACACCTTC. It codes for CASSADRQGGYTF. This chain links TRBV9 with TRBJ1-2; a possible D gene is TRBD1 (6 bases). The CDR3 sequence is 13 residues long. Germline V gene lookup returns CDR1 SGDLS and CDR2 YYNGEE. Between the trimmed V and J ends, which lost 3 bases and 8 bases, there was a span of 14 bases.

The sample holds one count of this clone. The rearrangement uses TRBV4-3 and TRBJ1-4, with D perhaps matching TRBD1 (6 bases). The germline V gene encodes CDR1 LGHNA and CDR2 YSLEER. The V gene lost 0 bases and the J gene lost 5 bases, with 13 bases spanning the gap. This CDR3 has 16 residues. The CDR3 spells CASSQDAQGRNEKLFF. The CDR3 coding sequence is TGCGCCAGCAGCCAAGATGCCCAGGGGAGGAATGAAAAACTGTTTTTT.

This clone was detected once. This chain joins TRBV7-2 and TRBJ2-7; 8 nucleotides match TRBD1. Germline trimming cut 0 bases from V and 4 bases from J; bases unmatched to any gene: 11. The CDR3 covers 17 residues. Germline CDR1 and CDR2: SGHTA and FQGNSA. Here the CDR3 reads CASSLASSGQVFYEQYF. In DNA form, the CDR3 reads TGTGCCAGCAGCTTAGCGAGTTCGGGACAGGTGTTTTACGAGCAGTACTTC.